This T cell receptor (beta chain) was documented in a study of blood T cell repertoires in COVID-19. Background on the study: Samples representing acute and convalescent COVID-19 were sourced from the United States, Italy and Spain.

Original processing methods: Reference gene primer amplification gave estimated nucleated cell counts. Measured with immunoSEQ multiplex PCR; TCRdb has only the in-frame clones, and not every one. The DNA gave D and trimming, while V, J and clone size come from that table. The table shows about 210,000 clones, with around four fifths occurring only once. The germline V gene encodes CDR1 SGHRS and CDR2 YFSETQ. V lost 4 bases and J lost 1, with 9 bases in between. CDR3 length: 13 amino acids. Sequencing input: peripheral blood. This sequence originates from an elderly woman with COVID-19, enrolled during active disease. This chain links TRBV5-1 with TRBJ2-7; possibly TRBD1 for D (6 bases). The CDR3 is CASSEDSSYEQYF. CDR3 sequence (DNA): TGCGCCAGCAGCGAGGACAGTTCCTACGAGCAGTACTTC.